Sequencing of this T cell receptor beta chain was carried out in a study of early T cells in non-severe SARS-CoV-2 infection. The wider study: With bulk RNA from unsorted whole blood as input, sequencing yielded unpaired chains.

V dropped 6 bases and J dropped 3; count of bases not matched to a gene: 3. The CDR3 totals 14 residues. Germline V gene sequence: CDR1 MRHNA, CDR2 SNTAGT. Regarding the study as a whole: The matching step, a VDJdb search, favored anti-spike CD8 responses and missed private and CD4 specificities.

Ten or more counts support this clonotype. Its antigen remains unknown. Each cDNA molecule carried a unique molecular identifier. A single record per CDR3 protein comes from TCRdb applying MiXCR to the 5' RACE reads. Here the sample spans approximately 66,000 distinct CDR3 sequences, around 13% being singletons. This receptor was obtained from an adult who was a healthcare worker with PCR-confirmed SARS-CoV-2 infection or an uninfected control (not recorded which). Sequencing was carried out using whole blood. This chain uses TRBV6-4 with TRBJ2-3, with 10 positions matching TRBD2. The CDR3, as DNA: TGTGCCAGCAGCCGAGCGGGAGGGACAGATACGCAGTATTTT. This encodes CASSRAGGTDTQYF.